A single sample gave rise to the 3 T cell receptor beta chains below, sequenced in a study of early T cells in non-severe SARS-CoV-2 infection. TCRdb itself ran the 5' RACE reads through MiXCR, one entry per CDR3 protein. The sample contains about 83,000 distinct CDR3 sequences, roughly an eighth of which appear only once. Sequenced input: whole blood. These receptors originate from an adult who was a healthcare worker with PCR-confirmed SARS-CoV-2 infection or an uninfected control (not recorded which).

This clonotype was found a few times. The V gene is TRBV9, the J gene TRBJ1-3, with D hard to call. V was pared by 4 bases and J by 0 bases, with 14 bases between. This CDR3 is built from 16 residues. The germline CDR1 and CDR2 sequences are SGDLS and YYNGEE. The CDR3 region is CASSPRPTVSGNTIYF. For the CDR3, the DNA is TGTGCCAGCAGCCCAAGGCCTACAGTCTCTGGAAACACCATATATTTT.

This clonotype was seen many times. CDR3 DNA: TGCAGCGTTGGTTGGACACTCAACACTGAAGCTTTCTTT. Amino acids: CSVGWTLNTEAFF. V is TRBV29-1 and J is TRBJ1-1, with a tentative D call TRBD1 (5 bases). Germline CDR1 SQVTM, CDR2 ANQGSEA. The CDR3 is 13 residues long. V gave up 4 bases and J gave up 2 bases, with 11 bases separating them.

The chain couples TRBV2 to TRBJ1-1, with D possibly matching TRBD1 (6 bases). This CDR3 spans 16 amino acids. Germline lookup yields CDR1 SNHLY and CDR2 FYNNEI. Trimming took 6 bases from V and 1 from J, leaving 18 bases between them. CDR3 loop: CASSPLVPGQNTEAFF. The CDR3 DNA reads as TGTGCCAGCAGCCCCCTGGTGCCGGGACAGAACACTGAAGCTTTCTTT.